The next 5 T cell receptor beta chains were all read from a single sample in a study of shared clonotypes between healthy human individuals. Generated by immunoSEQ multiplex PCR, the TCRdb table keeps only in-frame clones and is missing some. The data contain around 1.9 million clones, 80% to 95% of them singletons. Positively selected for CCR7, the CD45RO-negative cells used as naive CD8 cells excluded terminally differentiated effector memory CD45RA+ cells. The sample taken for sequencing was naive CD8+ T cells from PBMCs. All receptors come from a man aged 18 to 35 in good health. Some clones in this sample may be carry-over from other donors' samples.

This chain links TRBV7-2 with TRBJ2-3; weak D call: TRBD2 (5 bases). Germline CDR1 and CDR2: SGHTA and FQGNSA. CDR3 length: 15 residues. Between the trimmed V and J ends, which lost 5 bases and 1 base, there was a span of 13 bases. In nucleotides, the CDR3 is TGTGCCAGCAGCGCAACTAGGCTGGGCACAGATACGCAGTATTTT. Translated: CASSATRLGTDTQYF.

The chain recombines TRBV29-1 with TRBJ1-4; TRBD1 agrees at 8 bases. J gave up 8 bases and V 5 bases, and 10 bases lay outside the gene matches. Germline loops: CDR1 SQVTM, CDR2 ANQGSEA. The CDR3 length is 14 residues. The CDR3 here is CSVKIRDRPEKLFF. CDR3 DNA: TGCAGCGTTAAAATCCGGGACAGGCCAGAAAAACTGTTTTTT.

V gene TRBV2 combines with J gene TRBJ2-7; 9 positions agree with TRBD1. The V and J ends lost 0 bases and 3 bases, in that order; junction bases with no gene match: 3. CDR1 is SNHLY and CDR2 is FYNNEI in the germline V gene. The CDR3 consists of 15 residues. This CDR3 is CASSEASGQGYEQYF. The CDR3 DNA sequence: TGTGCCAGCAGTGAAGCCTCGGGACAGGGCTACGAGCAGTACTTC.

CDR3 protein: CATTQRGFGYGYTF. The CDR3 region has the DNA TGTGCCACCACCCAAAGGGGATTCGGCTATGGCTACACCTTC. The rearrangement links TRBV15 to TRBJ1-2; possibly TRBD1 for D (5 bases). Germline V lookup: CDR1 LNHNV, CDR2 YYDKDF (reference sequence). The CDR3 covers 14 residues. V was pared by 7 bases and J by 4 bases, with 16 bases between.

The chain joins TRBV27 to TRBJ2-1, with D unresolved. In germline, CDR1 is MNHEY, CDR2 SMNVEV (reference sequence). The V end lost 2 bases, the J end lost 10 bases, and 18 bases lay between the germline ends. CDR3 length: 15 residues. In DNA form, the CDR3 reads TGTGCCAGCAGTTTAGCAGTCGCCCGGGTAGGGGAGCAGTTCTTC. The encoded protein is CASSLAVARVGEQFF.